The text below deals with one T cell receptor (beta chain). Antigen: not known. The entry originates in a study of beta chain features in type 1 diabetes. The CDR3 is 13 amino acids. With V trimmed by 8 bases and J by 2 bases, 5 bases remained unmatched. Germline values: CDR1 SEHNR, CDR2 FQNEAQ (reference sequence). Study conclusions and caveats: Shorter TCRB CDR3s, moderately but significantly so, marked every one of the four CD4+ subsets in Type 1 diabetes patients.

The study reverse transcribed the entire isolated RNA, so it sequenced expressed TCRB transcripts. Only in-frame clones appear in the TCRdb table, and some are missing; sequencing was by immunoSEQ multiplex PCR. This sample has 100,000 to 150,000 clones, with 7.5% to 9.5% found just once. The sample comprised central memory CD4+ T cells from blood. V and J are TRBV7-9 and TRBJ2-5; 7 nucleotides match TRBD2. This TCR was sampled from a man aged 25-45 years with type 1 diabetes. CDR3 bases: TGTGCCAGCTCCCTAGCGGCACAAGAGACCCAGTACTTC. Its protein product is CASSLAAQETQYF.